These 18 T cell receptor beta chains came from one sample sequenced in a study of blood T cell repertoires in COVID-19. Data came from immunoSEQ multiplex PCR; TCRdb stores just in-frame clones and leaves some out. Of approximately 230,000 clones listed, roughly 82% were seen once; the top ten hold 4.5% to 6%. Source material: peripheral blood. These receptors were collected from a woman of 80 years or more with active or convalescent COVID-19.

This clone was counted only a few times. This chain uses TRBV7-8 with TRBJ2-3; 12 bases fit TRBD2. CDR1 and CDR2 from the germline V gene are SGHVS and FQNEAQ. This CDR3 comprises 16 residues. V was clipped by 3 bases and J by 4 bases; unmatched bases: 5. The CDR3 nucleotides are TGTGCCAGCAGCTTGCGACTAGCGGGAGAAGCAGATACGCAGTATTTT. It yields the protein CASSLRLAGEADTQYF.

CDR3 in amino acids: CASSPNLRLAGNLPETQYF. The CDR3 bases are TGTGCCAGCTCACCAAATTTAAGGTTGGCGGGAAACCTTCCTGAGACCCAGTACTTC. V and J are TRBV18 and TRBJ2-5, with D perhaps matching TRBD2 (6 bases). This CDR3 has 19 amino acids. Germline CDR1 is KGHSH and CDR2 is LQKENI. V was pared by 2 bases and J by 5 bases, with 27 bases between. Full variable domain (rest looked up from reference TRBV18 and TRBJ2-5): NAGVMQNPRHLVRRRGQEARLRCSPMKGHSHVYWYRQLPEEGLKFMVYLQKENIIDESGMPKERFSAEFPKEGPSILRIQQVVRGDSAAYFCASSPNLRLAGNLPETQYFGPGTRLLVL.

This clone was observed a handful of times. The chain couples TRBV7-8 to TRBJ2-7; TRBD1 matches at 8 bases. The trim removed 4 bases at V and 7 bases at J, leaving 9 bases unmatched. This CDR3 is built from 14 residues. Germline loops: CDR1 SGHVS, CDR2 FQNEAQ. The CDR3 spells CASSYRDRSNEQYF. The CDR3 coding sequence is TGTGCCAGCAGCTACCGGGACAGGTCTAATGAGCAGTACTTC.

The chain couples TRBV5-1 to TRBJ2-7, with 8 positions matching TRBD1. The CDR3 is made up of 15 amino acids. V shed 0 bases, J shed 2 bases, and the junction held 4 bases outside the gene matches. CDR1 is SGHRS, CDR2 YFSETQ, per germline. The CDR3 here is CASSLGLQGAYEQYF. The DNA of the CDR3 is TGCGCCAGCAGCTTGGGGTTACAGGGGGCCTACGAGCAGTACTTC.

The CDR3 sequence is CASSLTVFRRGTEAFF. DNA for the CDR3: TGTGCCAGCAGCTTAACGGTGTTCAGGAGGGGCACTGAAGCTTTCTTT. J is TRBJ1-1 and V is TRBV11-2; a weak D match, TRBD1 (5 bases). CDR1 SGHAT and CDR2 FQNNGV come from the germline V gene. Trimming shortened V by 2 bases and J by 4 bases, and 17 bases separated the two germline ends. This CDR3 is 16 amino acids long.

This clone was seen only a few times. The chain carries TRBV5-1 and TRBJ2-7, with D tentatively TRBD2 (5 bases). The germline CDR1 and CDR2 sequences are SGHRS and YFSETQ. Deletions cut 3 bases from V and 5 bases from J, with 15 bases between. The CDR3 is 14 residues long. CDR3 protein: CASSWSTGNDEQYF. DNA of the CDR3: TGCGCCAGCAGCTGGAGTACGGGGAACGACGAGCAGTACTTC.

The chain recombines TRBV7-9 with TRBJ1-3; the D gene is possibly TRBD1 (6 bases). The germline gives CDR1 SEHNR, CDR2 FQNEAQ (reference sequence). The CDR3 consists of 16 residues. V was pared by 0 bases and J by 2 bases, with 11 bases between. The CDR3: CASSLATGLTGNTIYF. The CDR3 nucleotides are TGTGCCAGCAGCTTAGCCACAGGGCTCACTGGAAACACCATATATTTT.

The chain combines TRBV19 with TRBJ2-3; D perhaps matches TRBD2 (5 bases). Germline V lookup: CDR1 LNHDA, CDR2 SQIVND (reference sequence). Trimming removed 5 bases from V and 6 bases from J, with 12 bases in between. This CDR3 spans 13 amino acids. CDR3: CASSHPRGDTQYF. The CDR3 nucleotides read TGTGCCAGTAGTCACCCCCGCGGGGATACGCAGTATTTT. The full variable domain, with the rest looked up from reference TRBV19 and TRBJ2-3, is DGGITQSPKYLFRKEGQNVTLSCEQNLNHDAMYWYRQDPGQGLRLIYYSQIVNDFQKGDIAEGYSVSREKKESFPLTVTSAQKNPTAFYLCASSHPRGDTQYFGPGTRLTVL.

The gene calls are TRBV5-1 and TRBJ1-2; 7 nucleotides line up with TRBD1. Trimming at V came to 1 base and at J to 3 bases, leaving 3 bases not matched to a gene. The CDR3 is 14 residues long. Germline loops: CDR1 SGHRS, CDR2 YFSETQ. The CDR3 sequence: CASSLTGVDYGYTF. DNA of the CDR3: TGCGCCAGCAGCTTGACAGGGGTTGACTATGGCTACACCTTC.

This clone was detected only once. The rearrangement uses TRBV3-1 (or the pseudogene TRBV3-2) and TRBJ2-5; D unresolved. V shed 2 bases and J shed 0 bases, with 7 bases lying between them. This CDR3 contains 14 residues. Germline CDR1 reads LGHDT; CDR2 reads YNNKEL (reference sequence). CDR3 loop: CASSQRAHQETQYF. CDR3 DNA sequence: TGTGCCAGCAGCCAAAGAGCGCACCAAGAGACCCAGTACTTC.

The chain combines TRBV9 with TRBJ2-1, with D tentatively TRBD2 (5 bases). CDR1 SGDLS and CDR2 YYNGEE come from the germline V gene. This CDR3 spans 14 amino acids. The V and J ends lost 4 bases and 9 bases respectively, with 17 bases between them. The CDR3 region has the DNA TGTGCCAGCAGCATGGGCCCCGGTGAGGGTGAGCAGTTCTTC. Its protein product is CASSMGPGEGEQFF.

The V call is TRBV4-1, the J call TRBJ2-3; D gene uncertain. Trimming removed 0 bases from V and 2 bases from J, with 9 bases in between. This CDR3 contains 15 residues. Germline V lookup: CDR1 MGHRA, CDR2 YSYEKL. In DNA form, the CDR3 reads TGCGCCAGCAGCCAAGACCAGGCCACCACAGATACGCAGTATTTT. The encoded protein is CASSQDQATTDTQYF.

V is TRBV5-1 and J is TRBJ2-5, with D possibly TRBD2 on 6 matching bases. The CDR3 extends over 15 amino acids. CDR1 is SGHRS, CDR2 YFSETQ, per germline. With 4 bases removed from V and 3 bases from J, the gap between germline ends came to 16 bases. CDR3 protein: CASSAFGTAKETQYF. The CDR3 coding sequence is TGCGCCAGCAGCGCCTTCGGGACTGCTAAAGAGACCCAGTACTTC. Combining the CDR3 with reference TRBV5-1 and TRBJ2-5 gives the whole variable domain KAGVTQTPRYLIKTRGQQVTLSCSPISGHRSVSWYQQTPGQGLQFLFEYFSETQRNKGNFPGRFSGRQFSNSRSEMNVSTLELGDSALYLCASSAFGTAKETQYFGPGTRLLVL.

This rearrangement joins TRBV6-5 to TRBJ1-2; 8 bases map to TRBD1. The CDR3 totals 13 residues. V shed 6 bases, J shed 6 bases, and the junction held 6 bases outside the gene matches. Germline CDR1 is MNHEY and CDR2 is SVGAGI. For the CDR3, the DNA is TGTGCCAGCAGGGTCGGACAGGGCGATGGCTACACCTTC. Protein product: CASRVGQGDGYTF.

The gene calls are TRBV5-8 and TRBJ2-3, with a tentative D call TRBD2 (5 bases). This CDR3 is built from 14 residues. CDR1 and CDR2 (germline): SGHTS, YDEGEE. V was trimmed by 6 bases and J by 2 bases, leaving 13 bases between them. For the CDR3, the DNA is TGTGCCAGCACCCCACTAGGCTACACAGATACGCAGTATTTT. Translated, it gives CASTPLGYTDTQYF. Supplemented by reference TRBV5-8 and TRBJ2-3, the full variable domain reads EAGVTQSPTHLIKTRGQQATLRCSPISGHTSVYWYQQALGLGLQFLLWYDEGEERNRGNFPPRFSGRQFPNYSSELNVNALELEDSALYLCASTPLGYTDTQYFGPGTRLTVL.

The rearrangement links TRBV30 to TRBJ2-3, with TRBD2 identical over 7 bases. Germline CDR1 GTSNPN, CDR2 SVGIG (reference sequence). The CDR3 spans 15 residues. V dropped 3 bases and J dropped 0; count of bases not matched to a gene: 6. The CDR3 is CAWREGLTSTDTQYF. Written as DNA, the CDR3 is TGTGCCTGGAGGGAGGGACTAACTAGCACAGATACGCAGTATTTT.

V is TRBV19 and J is TRBJ2-1; a possible D gene is TRBD2 (6 bases). Germline V gives CDR1 LNHDA, CDR2 SQIVND (reference sequence). V lost 2 bases and J 2 bases, leaving 13 bases between the germline ends. This CDR3 is 16 amino acids long. The chain's CDR3 is CASSIPPTRPYNEQFF. The DNA for the CDR3 is TGTGCCAGTAGTATACCCCCGACTAGGCCCTACAATGAGCAGTTCTTC. The whole variable domain, filled in from reference TRBV19 and TRBJ2-1, reads DGGITQSPKYLFRKEGQNVTLSCEQNLNHDAMYWYRQDPGQGLRLIYYSQIVNDFQKGDIAEGYSVSREKKESFPLTVTSAQKNPTAFYLCASSIPPTRPYNEQFFGPGTRLTVL.

The chain joins TRBV4-1 to TRBJ2-7; TRBD2 matches 9 bases. V shed 5 bases, J shed 3 bases, and the junction held 5 bases outside the gene matches. The CDR3 is 14 amino acids. Germline CDR1 and CDR2: MGHRA and YSYEKL. CDR3 region: CASSASGIDYEQYF. The CDR3 nucleotides are TGCGCCAGCAGCGCTAGCGGGATCGACTACGAGCAGTACTTC.